These 24 T cell receptor beta chains were all obtained from the same sample, sequenced in a study of regulatory dendritic cells for organ transplantation. TCRdb's copy holds only in-frame clones and misses some; the assay was immunoSEQ multiplex PCR. The sample has under 35,000 clones, about 89% seen once. Sample: naive CD4+ T cells from blood. Described subset: CD45RA+ naive T cells. Every receptor here comes from a human donor in good health.

The chain has TRBV7-9 and TRBJ2-3; TRBD2 matches 10 bases. The germline gives CDR1 SEHNR, CDR2 FQNEAQ (reference sequence). The trim removed 5 bases at V and 2 bases at J, leaving 4 bases unmatched. This CDR3 is built from 15 residues. The chain's CDR3 is CASSPGTSDTDTQYF. The CDR3 nucleotides are TGTGCCAGCAGCCCCGGGACTAGCGACACAGATACGCAGTATTTT.

The genes are TRBV4-1 and TRBJ1-5; D is possibly TRBD1 (6 bases). The CDR3 is 16 amino acids. Trimming took 0 bases from V and 0 from J, leaving 9 bases between them. Germline CDR1 MGHRA, CDR2 YSYEKL. Here the CDR3 DNA reads TGCGCCAGCAGCCAAGAAGGACAGTTTAGCAATCAGCCCCAGCATTTT. Encoded protein: CASSQEGQFSNQPQHF.

J is TRBJ1-2 and V is TRBV28, with D tentatively TRBD1 (5 bases). CDR1 is MDHEN, CDR2 SYDVKM, per germline. This CDR3 is 14 amino acids long. V was cut by 5 bases and J by 10 bases, with 20 bases left in between. As DNA, the CDR3 is TGTGCCAGCAGTCCTGGCCGGGACCTAGGCCTCTACACCTTC. It encodes CASSPGRDLGLYTF.

The CDR3 nucleotides read TGTGCCAGCAGCCGTCCCGGGACAGGGTCTGGAAACACCATATATTTT. Translation: CASSRPGTGSGNTIYF. The gene calls are TRBV7-9 and TRBJ1-3; 9 bases fit TRBD1. Germline CDR1 reads SEHNR; CDR2 reads FQNEAQ (reference sequence). This CDR3 has 16 residues. V shed 5 bases, J shed 1 base, and the junction held 6 bases outside the gene matches.

CDR3 in DNA: TGCAGCGTTGGTTTTAGAGGGGGCTTTGGGCTCTATGGCTACACCTTC. Encoded protein: CSVGFRGGFGLYGYTF. The chain is built from TRBV29-1 and TRBJ1-2, with 7 bases lining up with TRBD1. V was clipped by 4 bases and J by 4 bases; unmatched bases: 15. Germline CDR1 reads SQVTM; CDR2 reads ANQGSEA. The CDR3 is made up of 16 amino acids.

The gene calls are TRBV14 and TRBJ2-2; D is unclear. The germline V gene encodes CDR1 SGHDN and CDR2 FVKESK. This CDR3 has 13 residues. Trimming pared 4 bases from V and 2 bases from J, leaving 5 bases between. CDR3 DNA: TGTGCCAGCAGCCTAACTAACACCGGGGAGCTGTTTTTT. Translated: CASSLTNTGELFF.

This chain links TRBV5-8 with TRBJ1-1; perhaps TRBD1 as D (6 bases). Per germline, CDR1 SGHTS and CDR2 YDEGEE. Trimming shortened V by 2 bases and J by 0 bases, and 20 bases separated the two germline ends. The CDR3 extends over 18 amino acids. The CDR3 region has the DNA TGTGCCAGCAGCTTACGTACAGGGCAGGTAGCCATGAACACTGAAGCTTTCTTT. Its translation: CASSLRTGQVAMNTEAFF.

The genes are TRBV28 and TRBJ2-1; D is ambiguous. Germline values: CDR1 MDHEN, CDR2 SYDVKM. CDR3 length: 14 residues. V gave up 3 bases and J gave up 0 bases, with 6 bases separating them. CDR3 nucleotide sequence: TGTGCCAGCAGTTTGTACCCCTCCTACAATGAGCAGTTCTTC. It yields the protein CASSLYPSYNEQFF.

The CDR3 protein is CASSRQGYEQYF. CDR3 DNA: TGTGCCAGCAGTAGACAGGGCTACGAGCAGTACTTC. J is TRBJ2-7 and V is TRBV2; 7 bases are a match to TRBD1. Germline V gives CDR1 SNHLY, CDR2 FYNNEI. With V trimmed by 5 bases and J by 3 bases, 1 base remained unmatched. The CDR3 covers 12 residues.

The DNA for the CDR3 is TGTGCCAGCAGCTTAGCCGGATCAGGGGCCGGGGGTGAAAAACTGTTTTTT. It specifies CASSLAGSGAGGEKLFF. The V gene is TRBV7-6, the J gene TRBJ1-4; weak D call: TRBD1 (6 bases). V lost 0 bases to trimming and J lost 7 bases, with 18 bases between them. The germline gives CDR1 SGHVS, CDR2 FNYEAQ. CDR3 length: 17 amino acids.

The chain carries TRBV18 and TRBJ2-5; D unclear. CDR3 length equals 15 residues. Trimming removed 5 bases from V and 4 bases from J, with 17 bases in between. In germline, CDR1 is KGHSH, CDR2 LQKENI. The CDR3 bases are TGTGCCAGCTCAAAAACCCTTGGGGATACAGAGACCCAGTACTTC. Translating it yields CASSKTLGDTETQYF.

The chain has TRBV4-1 and TRBJ2-3; 12 positions match TRBD2. J gave up 2 bases and V 4 bases, and 4 bases lay outside the gene matches. Germline loops: CDR1 MGHRA, CDR2 YSYEKL. The CDR3 spans 16 residues. The CDR3 loop is CASSPRLAGVTDTQYF. Written as DNA, the CDR3 is TGCGCCAGCAGCCCACGACTAGCGGGGGTCACAGATACGCAGTATTTT.

The sample holds one count of this clone. This rearrangement joins TRBV28 to TRBJ2-5; 7 nucleotides agree with TRBD1. The CDR3 spans 14 residues. V lost 4 bases and J lost 1; bases outside the gene matches: 3. Germline CDR1 and CDR2: MDHEN and SYDVKM. The CDR3 loop is CASSSTGLQETQYF. CDR3 DNA sequence: TGTGCCAGCAGTTCGACAGGGCTCCAAGAGACCCAGTACTTC.

The chain links TRBV7-6 to TRBJ2-5, with D possibly being TRBD1 (6 bases). CDR3 size: 15 residues. V dropped 4 bases and J dropped 1 base, with 13 bases sitting between them. CDR1 and CDR2 (germline): SGHVS, FNYEAQ. Here the CDR3 reads CASSSRGQFQETQYF. The CDR3 DNA follows: TGTGCCAGCAGCTCCCGTGGACAGTTCCAAGAGACCCAGTACTTC.

This clone was detected only a few times. The V and J genes are TRBV19 and TRBJ1-2; TRBD1 might be the D (6 bases). V was pared by 5 bases and J by 0 bases, with 19 bases between. This CDR3 is built from 17 residues. Germline V gives CDR1 LNHDA, CDR2 SQIVND (reference sequence). As DNA, the CDR3 is TGTGCCAGTAGTCCCTGGACAGACATTAAAGCTAACTATGGCTACACCTTC. Amino acid sequence: CASSPWTDIKANYGYTF.

This clone was counted a single time. V gene TRBV2 combines with J gene TRBJ1-1, with 7 bases identical to TRBD1. CDR1 and CDR2 from the germline V gene are SNHLY and FYNNEI. J lost 5 bases, V lost 5 bases, and 11 bases had no gene match. This CDR3 has 15 amino acids. CDR3 DNA sequence: TGTGCCAGCAGTCCGAACATACAGGGGAGGACTGAAGCTTTCTTT. Amino acids: CASSPNIQGRTEAFF. The full variable domain, in which reference TRBV2 and TRBJ1-1 provide the parts outside the CDR3, is EPEVTQTPSHQVTQMGQEVILRCVPISNHLYFYWYRQILGQKVEFLVSFYNNEISEKSEIFDDQFSVERPDGSNFTLKIRSTKLEDSAMYFCASSPNIQGRTEAFFGQGTRLTVV.

The rearrangement links TRBV9 to TRBJ2-5; D uncertain. Trimming removed 0 bases from V and 3 bases from J, with 6 bases in between. Germline values: CDR1 SGDLS, CDR2 YYNGEE. This CDR3 comprises 13 residues. The CDR3 DNA reads TGTGCCAGCAGCGTAGGAGCCGAAGAGACCCAGTACTTC. Translated: CASSVGAEETQYF.

V and J are TRBV27 and TRBJ2-5; 10 bases match TRBD2. CDR3 size: 14 residues. CDR1 and CDR2 (germline): MNHEY, SMNVEV (reference sequence). The ends lost 6 bases at V and 2 bases at J; junction bases unmatched: 3. CDR3 protein: CASRRAGGQETQYF. The DNA for the CDR3 is TGTGCCAGCAGAAGAGCGGGAGGGCAAGAGACCCAGTACTTC.

J is TRBJ2-7 and V is TRBV5-4; TRBD2 agrees at 7 bases. Germline-derived CDR1 and CDR2 are SGHNT and YYREEE (reference sequence). V trimming: 1 base; J trimming: 4 bases; junction bases outside the gene matches: 2. The CDR3 has 13 residues. Here the CDR3 reads CASSLTGGYEQYF. The CDR3 DNA follows: TGTGCCAGCAGCTTGACGGGGGGTTACGAGCAGTACTTC.

V usage is TRBV18 and J usage is TRBJ2-7; D not certain. This CDR3 region has 14 residues. Germline lookup yields CDR1 KGHSH and CDR2 LQKENI. V lost 2 bases and J 3 bases, leaving 11 bases between the germline ends. The CDR3 region has the DNA TGTGCCAGCTCACCATACCAGGATATCTACGAGCAGTACTTC. Amino acid sequence: CASSPYQDIYEQYF.

This chain links TRBV30 with TRBJ1-1; D remains ambiguous. The CDR3 has 12 amino acids. V lost 2 bases to trimming and J lost 3 bases, with 7 bases between them. CDR1 and CDR2 from the germline V gene are GTSNPN and SVGIG (reference sequence). CDR3 nucleotide sequence: TGTGCCTGGAGTACGGCGTACACTGAAGCTTTCTTT. Translating gives CAWSTAYTEAFF.

This chain links TRBV10-3 with TRBJ2-1; TRBD2 matches at 10 bases. From germline, CDR1 is ENHRY and CDR2 SYGVKD. CDR3 size: 15 residues. With V trimmed by 3 bases and J by 6 bases, 5 bases remained unmatched. The CDR3 reads CAISDSSGGSNEQFF. The DNA of the CDR3 is TGTGCCATCAGTGATAGTAGCGGGGGGTCCAATGAGCAGTTCTTC.

The CDR3 protein is CALRLARNTEAFF. CDR3 bases: TGTGCCCTGCGACTTGCCAGGAACACTGAAGCTTTCTTT. V usage is TRBV30 and J usage is TRBJ1-1; no definite D call. CDR1 is GTSNPN, CDR2 SVGIG, per germline (reference sequence). This CDR3 is 13 amino acids long. V lost 8 bases and J 1 base, leaving 14 bases between the germline ends.

V and J are TRBV7-9 and TRBJ2-7; tentatively, D is TRBD1 or TRBD2 (5 bases each). V was clipped by 5 bases and J by 4 bases, with 18 bases between them. CDR1 and CDR2 from the germline V gene are SEHNR and FQNEAQ (reference sequence). This CDR3 has 15 residues. The CDR3 sequence is CASSDSGTRGYEQYF. Written as DNA, the CDR3 is TGTGCCAGCAGCGACTCGGGGACCCGAGGGTACGAGCAGTACTTC.